This T cell receptor beta chain originates from a study of blood T cells in healthy people across ages. The germline V and J ends were trimmed by 4 bases and 1 base, with 13 bases remaining between them. Germline CDR1 is LGHNA and CDR2 is YNFKEQ. The CDR3 length is 15 residues. This clonotype has just a few counts. A second PCR, run for roughly 6 to 11 cycles, used a sample-barcoded 5' primer plus a J-beta primer mix. Via MiXCR, TCRdb re-called the 5' RACE reads, giving one row per CDR3 protein. The sample records 1.5 million to 2 million distinct CDR3 sequences, roughly 50% being singletons. The specimen sequenced was blood. The receptor was derived from a woman between 40 and 50 years old in good health. V is TRBV4-2 and J is TRBJ1-1; D is perhaps TRBD1 (5 bases). The CDR3 coding sequence is TGTGCCAGCAGCCGAGCCGGGACGGCGAACACTGAAGCTTTCTTT. Translating it yields CASSRAGTANTEAFF.